This T cell receptor (beta chain) emerged from a study of identical twins. In the case of this clonotype: One end of the junction does not line up with germline, which may come from a read error.

Germline assignment: CDR1 MDHEN and CDR2 SYDVKM. The CDR3 extends over 14 amino acids. Template switching created a universal primer site, and the cDNA included unique molecular identifiers. In TCRdb, the 5' RACE reads were re-called with MiXCR into one record per CDR3 protein. The table includes 570,000 or so distinct CDR3 sequences, more than 9% detected once. This sample was shared with a second study, whose subject was yellow fever vaccine responses in identical twins.

V gene TRBV28 combines with J gene TRBJ2-7; D is uncertain. The sample taken for sequencing was PBMCs. This receptor was identified in a woman aged 18-35 years in good health. CDR3 loop: CASSLFLTSHELYF. CDR3 DNA: TGTGCCAGCAGTTTATTTCTCACAAGCCACGAGCTGTACTTC. The full variable domain, in which reference TRBV28 and TRBJ2-7 provide the parts outside the CDR3, is DVKVTQSSRYLVKRTGEKVFLECVQDMDHENMFWYRQDPGLGLRLIYFSYDVKMKEKGDIPEGYSVSREKKERFSLILESASTNQTSMYLCASSLFLTSHELYFGPGTRLTVT.